This TCR beta chain derives from a study of CD8+CD57+ T cells in acquired aplastic anemia. Study-level background: Sorted CD4+ and CD8+ cells yielded DNA averaging approximately 3 ug. Notes on the study in general: Patients and controls shared roughly 30 CD8+ CDR3 sequences, which appeared highly expressed in patients and within their immunodominant clones. Patients were compared with controls for CD8+ Simpson's diversity, and no significant difference emerged.

Patients included in sequencing had previously demonstrated CD8+CD57+ cell expansion by flow cytometry. Acquired aplastic anemia of severe grade affected all patients. This clonotype came up many times. Its antigen is currently unknown. For CDR3 and TCR beta VDJ profiling, genomic DNA was the template used. TCRdb processed the reads anew with MiXCR; each CDR3 protein has one entry. The sample holds more than 200,000 distinct CDR3 sequences; about half are singletons and the top ten take just under 20%. Germline V gene lookup returns CDR1 SGHRS and CDR2 YFSETQ. Trimming took off 0 bases at V and 5 bases at J, with 14 bases between the two ends. The CDR3 spans 15 residues.

The sequenced material came from sorted CD4+, CD8+, or CD8+CD57+ T cells (not recorded which) from PBMCs. The chain joins TRBV5-1 to TRBJ1-2; D is possibly TRBD1 (6 bases). This receptor was identified in a human donor with aplastic anemia. CDR3 sequence: CASSLETGMGYGYTF. The CDR3 DNA follows: TGCGCCAGCAGCTTGGAAACAGGGATGGGGTATGGCTACACCTTC.